This TCR beta chain originates from a study of T cells in Graves' hyperthyroidism and ophthalmopathy. Study at large: Peripheral blood was secured at the point of initial diagnosis, before any treatment. Study observations and caveats: Most thyroid clonotypes that were expanded above 0.001 also turned up in blood.

There are 16 residues in the CDR3. Germline values: CDR1 LNHDA, CDR2 SQIVND (reference sequence). The germline V and J ends were trimmed by 6 bases and 9 bases, with 27 bases remaining between them. Regions amplified from RNA transcripts were the TCR beta CDR3 regions. First-round RT-PCR with HTBI primers amplified the TCR CDR3 region. TCRdb independently ran MiXCR on the multiplex PCR reads; one entry per CDR3 protein. Of about 250,000 distinct CDR3 sequences in the sample, around 15% were seen once. With regard to this clonotype: Its cognate antigen is unknown.

The V call is TRBV19, the J call TRBJ2-7; possibly TRBD1 for D (6 bases). The sequenced sample consisted of blood. The origin of this receptor is a woman in her forties or fifties with Graves' hyperthyroidism that later progressed to Graves' ophthalmopathy. CDR3 sequence reads: CASSHKPGQRIGVQYF. In DNA form, the CDR3 reads TGTGCCAGTAGCCACAAACCGGGACAAAGAATAGGCGTGCAGTACTTC.